These T cell receptor beta chains were read from a single sample in a study of blood T cell repertoires in COVID-19. The table came from immunoSEQ multiplex PCR; TCRdb's copy has only in-frame clones and leaves some out. The data contain 140,000 to 150,000 clones, approximately 88% of them singletons. Sequenced input: peripheral blood. Receptors originate from a woman aged 50 to 60 with acute or convalescent COVID-19. Both conserved end residues are part of each CDR3. The D gene is left open where the match is weak. Clone sizes are given selectively: once, few, many, or a class where the clone is expanded.

d_call clone_size j_call cdr3_length v_call cdr3_aa cdr3_nt
TRBD1 . TRBJ1-2 16 TRBV3-1/TRBV3-2 CASSQGTGGRTDGYTF TGTGCCAGCAGCCAAGGGACAGGGGGCAGAACTGATGGCTACACCTTC
TRBD1 . TRBJ2-1 13 TRBV7-7 CASSWGQWYEQFF TGTGCCAGCAGCTGGGGACAGTGGTATGAGCAGTTCTTC
. . TRBJ1-1 11 TRBV5-1 CASSLATEAFF TGCGCCAGCAGCCTAGCAACTGAAGCTTTCTTT
TRBD2 . TRBJ2-3 15 TRBV7-2 CASSLSRLARDTQYF TGTGCCAGCAGCTTAAGTCGACTAGCTAGAGATACGCAGTATTTT
. few TRBJ2-1 11 TRBV5-1 CARNPGHEQFF TGCGCCAGGAACCCAGGGCATGAGCAGTTCTTC
. . TRBJ2-3 15 TRBV19 CATMARGGGTDTQYF TGTGCCACCATGGCCCGAGGGGGAGGCACAGATACGCAGTATTTT
. . TRBJ1-1 14 TRBV6-5 CASSYSGGNTEAFF TGTGCCAGCAGTTACTCCGGCGGGAACACTGAAGCTTTCTTT
. few TRBJ2-7 11 TRBV5-1 CASSSSYEQYF TGCGCCAGCTCTAGCTCCTACGAGCAGTACTTC
TRBD1 . TRBJ1-4 15 TRBV7-9 CASSLDLGTGVKLFF TGTGCCAGCAGCTTAGATCTTGGGACAGGGGTAAAACTGTTTTTT
. once TRBJ2-1 13 TRBV5-1 CASSLAQYNEQFF TGCGCCAGCAGCTTAGCGCAGTACAATGAGCAGTTCTTC
. . TRBJ2-7 14 TRBV9 CASSATGPSYEQYF TGTGCCAGCAGCGCCACAGGGCCCTCCTACGAGCAGTACTTC
TRBD1 . TRBJ1-3 17 TRBV2 CASSVYRGRLSGNTIYF TGTGCCAGCAGTGTCTACAGGGGGCGCTTGTCTGGAAACACCATATATTTT
TRBD1 . TRBJ1-1 18 TRBV19 CASSTSGTGVLTNTEAFF TGTGCCAGTAGTACATCCGGGACAGGGGTTCTCACTAACACTGAAGCTTTCTTT
TRBD2 few TRBJ2-7 16 TRBV11-1 CASSLPSGGVPHEQYF TGTGCCAGCAGCTTACCAAGCGGGGGGGTGCCCCACGAGCAGTACTTC
TRBD1 . TRBJ1-5 14 TRBV6-1 CASSEDRGDQPQHF TGTGCCAGCAGTGAGGACAGGGGCGATCAGCCCCAGCATTTT
TRBD1 . TRBJ2-7 16 TRBV6-2/TRBV6-3 CASTPDWDRDSYEQYF TGTGCCAGCACCCCAGATTGGGACAGGGACTCCTACGAGCAGTACTTC
. . TRBJ2-6 14 TRBV6-4 CASSSHSGANVLTF TGTGCCAGCAGTTCACACTCTGGGGCCAACGTCCTGACTTTC
TRBD1 few TRBJ1-5 15 TRBV6-2/TRBV6-3 CASSPQQGAGQPQHF TGTGCCAGCAGTCCCCAACAGGGGGCTGGTCAGCCCCAGCATTTT
TRBD1 . TRBJ1-2 13 TRBV19 CASLGDRAYGYTF TGTGCCAGCCTAGGCGACAGGGCCTATGGCTACACCTTC
TRBD1 . TRBJ1-6 13 TRBV2 CAGRQGKKSPLHF TGTGCCGGGAGACAGGGAAAAAAATCACCCCTCCACTTT
. . TRBJ1-3 11 TRBV6-5 CASSYGHTIYF TGTGCCAGCAGTTACGGCCACACCATATATTTT
. . TRBJ1-5 14 TRBV28 CASRWGVGNQPQHF TGTGCCAGCAGATGGGGGGTAGGGAATCAGCCCCAGCATTTT
. . TRBJ1-4 16 TRBV5-1 CASSLAGIATNEKLFF TGCGCCAGCAGCTTGGCGGGGATCGCAACTAATGAAAAACTGTTTTTT
. . TRBJ1-2 15 TRBV30 CAWSAPPSRARGYTF TGTGCCTGGAGTGCCCCCCCGAGCAGGGCCCGTGGCTACACCTTC
TRBD2 . TRBJ2-1 13 TRBV5-1 CASRGVSYNEQFF TGCGCCAGCCGGGGGGTCTCCTACAATGAGCAGTTCTTC
. . TRBJ2-7 15 TRBV7-2 CASSLARRDNYEQYF TGTGCCAGCAGCTTAGCGCGAAGGGACAACTACGAGCAGTACTTC
. few TRBJ2-1 13 TRBV6-4 CASSEQGNNEQFF TGTGCCAGCAGTGAACAGGGCAACAATGAGCAGTTCTTC